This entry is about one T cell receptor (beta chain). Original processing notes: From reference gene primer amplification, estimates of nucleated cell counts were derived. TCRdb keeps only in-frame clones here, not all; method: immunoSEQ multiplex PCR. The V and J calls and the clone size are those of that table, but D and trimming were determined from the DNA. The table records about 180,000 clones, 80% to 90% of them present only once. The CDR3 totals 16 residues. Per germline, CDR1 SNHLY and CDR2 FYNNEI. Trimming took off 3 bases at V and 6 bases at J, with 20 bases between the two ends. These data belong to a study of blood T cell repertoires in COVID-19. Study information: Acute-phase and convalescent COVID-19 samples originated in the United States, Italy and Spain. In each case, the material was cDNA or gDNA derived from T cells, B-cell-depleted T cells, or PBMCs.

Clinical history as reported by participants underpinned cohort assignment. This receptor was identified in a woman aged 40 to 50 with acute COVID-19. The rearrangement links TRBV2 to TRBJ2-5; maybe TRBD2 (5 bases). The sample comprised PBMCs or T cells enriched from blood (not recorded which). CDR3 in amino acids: CASSEKRRTPEKTQYF. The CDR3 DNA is TGTGCCAGCAGTGAGAAACGGCGGACTCCGGAGAAGACCCAGTACTTC.